Below are 2 T cell receptor beta chains sequenced from a single sample in a study of blood T cell repertoires in COVID-19. TCRdb's copy holds only in-frame clones and misses some; the assay was immunoSEQ multiplex PCR. This repertoire shows 130,000 or so clones, around 88% found once; its top ten account for roughly 18%. Sequencing was performed on peripheral blood. All receptors derive from a middle-aged man with active or convalescent COVID-19.

The chain employs TRBV5-1 and TRBJ1-6; 10 positions match TRBD1. The V segment lost 0 bases and the J segment 9 bases; nucleotides outside the gene matches: 3. This CDR3 spans 15 amino acids. Germline values: CDR1 SGHRS, CDR2 YFSETQ. The CDR3: CASSLEGQGTSPLHF. CDR3 bases: TGCGCCAGCAGCTTGGAGGGACAGGGGACTTCACCCCTCCACTTT.

The CDR3 is CASSSLTAAGDTF. The CDR3 DNA sequence: TGTGCCAGCAGTTCCCTGACCGCAGCAGGGGACACCTTC. The chain carries TRBV28 and TRBJ1-2; TRBD1 might be the D (6 bases). CDR3 size: 13 residues. Germline-derived CDR1 and CDR2 are MDHEN and SYDVKM. The ends were cut back, 4 bases at V and 12 bases at J, with 18 bases in the middle.